This T cell receptor beta chain originates from a study of cytomegalovirus exposure and HLA in healthy donors. Study overall: A data release that came early held approximately 85 million unique TCRs from HLA-typed donors.

Of note for this clone: The target antigen is unknown.

Use of 60 Vbeta and 13 Jbeta primers characterized the PCR. The table came from immunoSEQ multiplex PCR; TCRdb's copy has only in-frame clones and leaves some out. Among 150,000 to 250,000 clones, approximately 85% were seen once, and the ten largest hold approximately 2.1%. Study-level findings and limits: One variant, a missense change in DCLRE1C, was linked in a later analysis to TCR beta V- and J-gene trimming.

The ends were cut back, 7 bases at V and 4 bases at J, with 11 bases in the middle. The CDR3 is made up of 13 amino acids. Per germline, CDR1 SGHTA and CDR2 FQGNSA. Sequencing was performed on PBMCs. This TCR came from a woman in her fifties or sixties in good health and CMV-seronegative. This rearrangement joins TRBV7-2 to TRBJ2-1; TRBD2 might be the D (6 bases). CDR3 in amino acids: CASTRAGYNEQFF. The CDR3 DNA reads TGTGCCAGCACCAGAGCGGGTTACAATGAGCAGTTCTTC. Full variable domain (rest looked up from reference TRBV7-2 and TRBJ2-1): GAGVSQSPSNKVTEKGKDVELRCDPISGHTALYWYRQSLGQGLEFLIYFQGNSAPDKSGLPSDRFSAERTGGSVSTLTIQRTQQEDSAVYLCASTRAGYNEQFFGPGTRLTVL.